The entry that follows covers one T cell receptor beta chain sequence. This clonotype occurred a few times. The clone's antigen remains unknown. No base quality values were provided; no much bigger clone lies one nucleotide off. Measured from the cysteine to the phenylalanine, the CDR3 is 17 residues long. Kept here is only the CDR3 DNA, which spans 51 bases and is read in frame from base 1. CDR1 and CDR2 are read off the germline V gene (reference sequence) as SEHNR and FQNEAQ. V is cut by 0 bases and J by 2 bases, and the space between the germline ends is 11 bases. These data are taken from a study of regulatory T cells in long-lasting Graves disease (dated by TCRdb to 2020 to 2023). Context from the whole study: Patients with newly diagnosed Graves' disease had been on antithyroid drugs for under 3 months. This study used TCR sequencing and RNA sequencing of peripheral blood to compare persistent Graves' disease patients against newly diagnosed Graves' disease patients. The study was conducted in China and was registered as a clinical trial. A total of roughly 33 samples underwent TCR sequencing: about 13 from persistent and around 20 from newly diagnosed Graves' disease patients. Broader findings and caveats from the paper: The authors acknowledged the small sample size as a limitation that may reduce accuracy. Preferential use of TRBV28, TRBJ1-2 and TRBJ2-5 was observed in persistent disease, whereas TRBV20-1 and TRBJ2-1 were favored in newly diagnosed disease. Only peripheral blood was studied, because thyroid tissue, the primary lesion, was inaccessible. Sequencing and analysis were limited to the TCR beta chain. Persistent patients shared more public clonotypes among themselves (approximately 2,500) than newly diagnosed patients did (more than 950). Lower TCR Shannon entropy and fewer highly expanded clones were observed in persistent Graves' disease patients than in newly diagnosed patients, which suggested clonal expansion.

The library came from multiplex PCR. TCRdb names Illumina HiSeq 4000 as the instrument used. iRepertoire HTBI primers and Arm-PCR amplification of CDR3 regions were used to construct TCR beta libraries. Before sequencing, the PCR products underwent gel purification. Regarding the original processing steps: Gene usage analysis of CDR3 amino acid clonotypes used the 62 TRBV and 12 to 15 TRBJ segments found across samples. Filtered high-quality paired reads were merged into contigs using COPE and FqMerger. BLAST was used to align contigs to the IMGT TRBV, TRBD and TRBJ reference genes, and CDR3 was defined following IMGT. Any clonotype with a frequency above 0.1% was counted as a highly expanded clone. Shannon entropy served as the measure of repertoire diversity, while the Gini coefficient captured V-J evenness. A clonotype was considered public if more than one individual shared it. TCRdb reanalyzed the raw reads on its own, using fastp at Q25 for trimming and MiXCR for clone calling, and kept in-frame beta chains. CDR3 protein duplicates are merged, each entry listing the most common genes and DNA. The V and J calls were not made by the authors but by TCRdb's processing. Counted in this sample were roughly 400,000 distinct CDR3 sequences; approximately 16% of them appeared once. The top ten clones comprise about 7.6% of the sample.

Read against the paper, the sample's time point label means: newly diagnosed GD, antithyroid drugs for less than 3 months. For both TCR sequencing and RNA sequencing, RNA was extracted from PBMCs in TRIzol. Graves' disease was diagnosed according to American Thyroid Association guidelines. Patients were recruited from an endocrinology department in Xi'an, China. Each patient gave approximately 9 milliliters of peripheral blood, collected in an EDTA anticoagulant tube. Ficoll Paque Plus density gradient separation was used to isolate PBMCs, and no further T cell sorting was performed. RNA quality was checked with an Agilent 2100 Bioanalyzer and agarose gel, and concentration with a NanoDrop 2000. Separately, the same data were catalogued under a study of T cells in Graves' hyperthyroidism and ophthalmopathy. The second study also describes: Stable Graves' hyperthyroidism was defined as the absence of progression to ophthalmopathy over 18 months of follow-up. Hyperthyroidism patients were newly diagnosed, with disease duration under 2 months, and aged 18 to 65 years. Patients with uncontrolled infections, other autoimmune diseases, pregnancy or lactation were excluded. Diagnoses were based on clinical symptoms, serum thyroxine and TRAb, thyroid ultrasound and orbital computed tomography. The first round of RT-PCR for the TCR CDR3 was performed with the HTBI primer set and the Qiagen OneStep RT-PCR kit. Most expanded thyroid clonotypes (frequency above 0.001) were also found in blood, which suggests that blood repertoires may mirror thyroid immune responses. A 13 V-J signature model separated ophthalmopathy from stable hyperthyroidism, with 87.88% sensitivity and roughly 84% specificity in cross-validation and 80%/75% in testing. In validation, progression to ophthalmopathy was predicted by the model with 70% to 71% sensitivity and 72.22% specificity, a median of approximately 6.5 months before onset. To identify distinguishing TCR V-J signatures, a discovery cohort of 90 to 100 patients was used, comprising 40 to 45 with Graves' ophthalmopathy and 57 with stable Graves' hyperthyroidism. An independent validation cohort of around 19 hyperthyroidism patients and approximately 15 patients who later progressed to ophthalmopathy tested prospective prediction of ophthalmopathy. The 100 or so discovery patients were randomly divided into training and test sets at a 7:3 ratio. In addition, the study compared T-cell repertoires in thyroid tissue and in blood from over 5 Graves' hyperthyroidism patients. Once sampling was done, hyperthyroidism patients were given methimazole at a starting dose of 30 mg daily, whereas ophthalmopathy patients were given high-dose intravenous methylprednisolone. A second multiplex PCR round built the libraries, followed by size selection and purification. Paired-end sequencing of the libraries was performed with 100 bp reads on an Illumina HiSeq2000. Raw data were processed with SOAPnuke, discarding reads with adapters, uncalled bases, mean Phred below 15, or no exact constant-primer or identifier match. COPE v1.2.5 was used to merge high-quality paired reads, and clonotypes were defined as unique nucleotide sequences. MiTCR v1.1 was used to align clonotypes to the IMGT TRBV, TRBD and TRBJ reference segments. Only V-J combinations with frequency above 0.0001, covering 99% to 99.2% of repertoires, were analysed. The TCS score was defined as the ratio of F50 (clonal expansion) to E x V (chaos), calculated using BLOSUM62-based TCRdist between CDR3 peptides within each V-J. Welch's t-statistics and random forest reduced several hundred V-J features to about 13, which were used in a naive Bayes classifier (R e1071). Sample size was not statistically predetermined, and blinding of investigators to group allocation was not performed. The paper describes TCR Vbeta CDR3 sequencing of roughly 130 peripheral blood samples, made up of roughly 45 ophthalmopathy patients, roughly 72 hyperthyroidism patients and roughly 17 progressor patients.

The material was peripheral blood mononuclear cells (PBMCs), obtained at new diagnosis, from a patient treated with antithyroid drugs. This sequence originates from a woman in her 40s with Graves disease. Donor details come from another sample of the same person, matched by shared clones. Recombination linked TRBV7-9 to TRBJ2-6; possibly the D gene is TRBD1, per 6 matching bases. The sequenced DNA: TGTGCCAGCAGCTTAGCGCGTGGGGGCCCTGGGGCCAACGTCCTGACTTTC. Its product reads: CASSLARGGPGANVLTF.